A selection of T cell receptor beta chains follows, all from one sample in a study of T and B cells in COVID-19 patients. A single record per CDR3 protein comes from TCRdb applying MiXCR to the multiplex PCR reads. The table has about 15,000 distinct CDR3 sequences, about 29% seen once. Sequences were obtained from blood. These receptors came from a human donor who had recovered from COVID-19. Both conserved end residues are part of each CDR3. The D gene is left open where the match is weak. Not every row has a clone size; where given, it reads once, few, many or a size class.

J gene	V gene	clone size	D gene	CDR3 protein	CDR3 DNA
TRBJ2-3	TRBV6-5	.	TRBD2	CASKPLAGATDTQYF	TGTGCCAGCAAGCCACTAGCGGGGGCCACAGATACGCAGTATTTT
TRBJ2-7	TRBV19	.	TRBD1	CASSKAGGAAEQYF	TGTGCCAGCAGCAAGGCAGGGGGCGCGGCCGAGCAGTACTTC
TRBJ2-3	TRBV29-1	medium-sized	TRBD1	CSVEDWTGTPESTDTQYF	TGCAGCGTTGAAGATTGGACAGGGACCCCAGAGTCCACAGATACGCAGTATTTT
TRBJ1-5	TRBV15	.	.	CATSRDGGNNQPQHF	TGTGCCACCAGCAGAGATGGGGGGAACAATCAGCCCCAGCATTTT
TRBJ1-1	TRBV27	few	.	CASSPGFRGTEAFF	TGTGCCAGCAGTCCAGGGTTTCGGGGCACTGAAGCTTTCTTT
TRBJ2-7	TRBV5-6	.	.	CASSRSYEQYF	TGTGCCAGCAGTCGTAGCTACGAGCAGTACTTC
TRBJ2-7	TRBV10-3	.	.	CAISEGQPYHYEQYF	TGTGCCATCAGTGAGGGTCAGCCTTATCACTACGAGCAGTACTTC
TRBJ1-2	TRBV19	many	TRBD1	CASTTLGTALNYGYTF	TGTGCCAGTACCACTTTGGGGACAGCCTTAAACTATGGCTACACCTTC
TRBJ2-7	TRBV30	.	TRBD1	CSWGSGTAAYEQYF	TGTTCCTGGGGATCCGGGACAGCCGCCTACGAGCAGTACTTC
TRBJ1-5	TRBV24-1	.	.	CATSDRGDQPQHF	TGTGCCACCAGTGACAGGGGAGATCAGCCCCAGCATTTT
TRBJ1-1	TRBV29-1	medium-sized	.	CSVVSGATQAFF	TGCAGCGTTGTGTCGGGGGCGACGCAAGCTTTCTTT
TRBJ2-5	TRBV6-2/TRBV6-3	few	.	CATRGNQETQYF	TGTGCCACACGCGGGAACCAAGAGACCCAGTACTTC
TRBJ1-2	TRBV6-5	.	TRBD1	CASYGTAPLESYGYTF	TGTGCCAGCTATGGGACAGCTCCTTTAGAATCCTATGGCTACACCTTC
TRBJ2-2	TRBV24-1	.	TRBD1	CATTPGQGRFTGELFF	TGTGCCACCACCCCGGGACAGGGACGTTTCACCGGGGAGCTGTTTTTT
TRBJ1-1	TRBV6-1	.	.	CASSEPSWAFF	TGTGCCAGCAGTGAACCGTCGTGGGCTTTCTTT
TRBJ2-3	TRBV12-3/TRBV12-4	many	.	CASRLGVPGTDTQYF	TGTGCCAGCAGATTGGGCGTTCCGGGCACAGATACGCAGTATTTT
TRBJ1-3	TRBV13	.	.	CASSPPQPDASISGNTIYF	TGTGCCAGCAGCCCTCCGCAGCCCGATGCTTCCATCTCTGGAAACACCATATATTTT
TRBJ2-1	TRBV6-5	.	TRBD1	CASSGGSTGEQFF	TGTGCCAGCTCAGGGGGAAGCACCGGGGAGCAGTTCTTC
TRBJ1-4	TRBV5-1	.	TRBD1	CASSLGLTGGDEKLFF	TGCGCCAGCAGCTTGGGGCTGACAGGGGGAGATGAAAAACTGTTTTTT
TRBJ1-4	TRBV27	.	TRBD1	CASTSGDSNEKLFF	TGTGCCAGCACCTCCGGGGACAGCAATGAAAAACTGTTTTTT
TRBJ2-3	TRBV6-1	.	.	CASSDRRGKVDTQYF	TGTGCCAGCAGTGATCGAAGGGGGAAGGTGGATACGCAGTATTTT
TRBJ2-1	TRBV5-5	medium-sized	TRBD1	CASSRDRVSYNEQFF	TGTGCCAGCAGCCGTGACAGGGTCTCCTACAATGAGCAGTTCTTC
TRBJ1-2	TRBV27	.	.	CASRRDGSSYGYTF	TGTGCCAGCAGGAGGGACGGATCCTCTTATGGCTACACCTTC
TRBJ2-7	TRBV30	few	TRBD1	CAWSSDRRPSYEQYF	TGTGCCTGGAGTTCGGACAGGAGACCCTCCTACGAGCAGTACTTC
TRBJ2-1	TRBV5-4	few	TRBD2	CASSLMLAGGEQFF	TGTGCCAGCAGCTTGATGCTAGCGGGAGGTGAGCAGTTCTTC
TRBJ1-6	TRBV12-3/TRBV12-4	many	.	CASSSRQAPGLPLHF	TGTGCCAGCAGTTCGAGACAGGCCCCCGGGTTACCCCTCCACTTT
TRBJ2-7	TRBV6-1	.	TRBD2	CASSRTSDYEQYF	TGTGCCAGTTCCCGGACTAGCGACTACGAGCAGTACTTC
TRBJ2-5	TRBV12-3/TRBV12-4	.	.	CASSSWSGGGGETQYF	TGTGCCAGCAGTTCATGGTCGGGGGGCGGGGGAGAGACCCAGTACTTC
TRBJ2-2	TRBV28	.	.	CATGLGNTGELFF	TGTGCCACCGGATTGGGGAACACCGGGGAGCTGTTTTTT
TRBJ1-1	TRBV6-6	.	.	CASSFRKETRAFF	TGTGCCAGCAGTTTTCGAAAGGAGACCCGAGCTTTCTTT
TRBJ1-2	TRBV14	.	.	CASSQEVWRGQLYDGYTF	TGTGCCAGCAGCCAAGAAGTGTGGAGGGGACAACTTTATGATGGCTACACCTTC
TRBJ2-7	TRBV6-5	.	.	CASSLMGGVEQYF	TGTGCCAGCAGCCTAATGGGGGGTGTCGAGCAGTACTTC
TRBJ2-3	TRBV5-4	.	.	CASSLAGNTDTQYF	TGTGCCAGCAGCTTGGCCGGCAACACAGATACGCAGTATTTT
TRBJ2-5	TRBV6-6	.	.	CDSRASQETQYF	TGTGACAGCAGAGCCAGCCAAGAGACCCAGTACTTC
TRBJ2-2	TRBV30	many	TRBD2	CAWRWGGGELFF	TGTGCCTGGAGGTGGGGGGGCGGGGAGCTGTTTTTT
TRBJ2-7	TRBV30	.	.	CAWTAGRVSYEQYF	TGTGCCTGGACCGCCGGCAGGGTTTCCTACGAGCAGTACTTC
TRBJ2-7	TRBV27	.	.	CASSLYQVSEQYF	TGTGCCAGCAGTTTATATCAGGTCTCCGAGCAGTACTTC
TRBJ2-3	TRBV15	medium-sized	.	CATSRSRGGTDTQYF	TGTGCCACCAGCAGATCCAGGGGGGGCACAGATACGCAGTATTTT
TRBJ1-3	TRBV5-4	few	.	CASSLDPRGENTIYF	TGTGCCAGCAGCTTGGACCCCAGAGGGGAAAACACCATATATTTT
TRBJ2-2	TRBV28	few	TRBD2	CASSLAGDTGELFF	TGTGCCAGCAGTCTAGCGGGGGACACCGGGGAGCTGTTTTTT
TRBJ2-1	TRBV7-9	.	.	CASSLQSVEQFF	TGTGCCAGCAGCTTACAGTCGGTCGAGCAGTTCTTC
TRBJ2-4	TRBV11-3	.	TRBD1	CASRDSGTAYAIQYF	TGTGCCAGCCGCGACTCCGGGACAGCATACGCCATTCAGTACTTC
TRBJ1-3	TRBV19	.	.	CASSAVTASSGNTIYF	TGTGCCAGTAGTGCCGTTACGGCAAGCTCTGGAAACACCATATATTTT